Sequencing of this TCR beta chain was carried out in a study of control samples from healthy donors and cancer patients. Here immunoSEQ multiplex PCR was the method, and the copy in TCRdb shows in-frame clones only, minus some. The table lists tens of thousands of clones, 92% of them singletons, with roughly 1.5% in the top ten. CDR1 is SNHLY, CDR2 FYNNEI, per germline. The ends were cut back, 7 bases at V and 7 bases at J, with 16 bases in the middle. The CDR3 spans 13 residues. The chain uses TRBV2 and TRBJ1-2; a possible D gene is TRBD1 (5 bases). Sequenced sample: PBMCs. The source of this sequence is a middle-aged man with colorectal cancer. The CDR3 reads CASTKDIIGGYTF. In DNA form, the CDR3 reads TGTGCCAGCACCAAGGACATCATCGGTGGCTACACCTTC.